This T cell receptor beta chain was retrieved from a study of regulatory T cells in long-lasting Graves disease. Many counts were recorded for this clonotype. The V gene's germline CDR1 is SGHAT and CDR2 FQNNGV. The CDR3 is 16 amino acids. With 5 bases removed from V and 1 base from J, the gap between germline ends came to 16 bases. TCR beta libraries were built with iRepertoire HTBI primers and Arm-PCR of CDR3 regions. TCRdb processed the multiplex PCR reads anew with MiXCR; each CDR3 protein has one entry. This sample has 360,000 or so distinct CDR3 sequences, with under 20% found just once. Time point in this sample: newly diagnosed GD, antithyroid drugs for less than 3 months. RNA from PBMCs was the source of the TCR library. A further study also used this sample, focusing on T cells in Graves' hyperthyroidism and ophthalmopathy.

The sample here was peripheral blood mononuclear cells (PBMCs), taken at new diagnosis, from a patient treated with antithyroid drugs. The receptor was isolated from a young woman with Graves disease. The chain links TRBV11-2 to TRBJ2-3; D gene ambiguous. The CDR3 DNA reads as TGTGCCAGCAGCCGGAACGGGTATCGCGGCACAGATACGCAGTATTTT. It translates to CASSRNGYRGTDTQYF.